One T cell receptor (beta chain) is described in this entry. This specimen belongs to a study of blood T cell repertoires in COVID-19. Study overall: Sites across the United States, Italy and Spain contributed samples from acute and convalescent COVID-19. Sources were T cells, B-cell-depleted T cells, or PBMCs; the material itself was cDNA or gDNA.

In the study's own analysis: Amplification from reference gene primers served as the basis for estimated nucleated cell counts. Here immunoSEQ multiplex PCR was the method, and the copy in TCRdb shows in-frame clones only, minus some. V, J and clone size were drawn from that table, and D and trimming were deduced from the DNA. This sample has 250,000 to 350,000 clones, with around 89% found just once. Germline V CDR1 and CDR2: MNHEY, SMNVEV (reference sequence). V dropped 3 bases and J dropped 0 bases, with 9 bases sitting between them. The CDR3 has 15 residues. The clonotype was recovered from a man aged 25 to 40 with acute or convalescent COVID-19. Sequencing was performed on peripheral blood. The V gene is TRBV27, the J gene TRBJ1-5, with D perhaps TRBD1 (6 bases). In nucleotides, the CDR3 is TGTGCCAGCAGTTTGGGGGCACTTAGCAATCAGCCCCAGCATTTT. It codes for CASSLGALSNQPQHF.